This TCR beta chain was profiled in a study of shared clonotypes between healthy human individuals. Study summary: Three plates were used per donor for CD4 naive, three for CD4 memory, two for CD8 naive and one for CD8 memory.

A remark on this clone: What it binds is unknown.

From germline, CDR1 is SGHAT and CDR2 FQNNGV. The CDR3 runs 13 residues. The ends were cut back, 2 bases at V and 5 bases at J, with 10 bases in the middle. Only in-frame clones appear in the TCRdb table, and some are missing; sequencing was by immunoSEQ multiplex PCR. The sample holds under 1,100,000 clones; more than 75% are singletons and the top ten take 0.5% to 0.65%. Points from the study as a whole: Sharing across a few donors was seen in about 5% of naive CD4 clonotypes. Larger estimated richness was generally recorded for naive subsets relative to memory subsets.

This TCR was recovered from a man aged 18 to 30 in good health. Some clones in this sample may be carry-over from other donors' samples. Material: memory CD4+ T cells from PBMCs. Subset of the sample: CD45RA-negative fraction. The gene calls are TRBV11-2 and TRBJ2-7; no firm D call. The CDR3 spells CASSLRFNDEQYF. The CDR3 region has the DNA TGTGCCAGCAGCTTAAGATTTAACGACGAGCAGTACTTC. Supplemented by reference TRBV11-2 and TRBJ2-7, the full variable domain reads EAGVAQSPRYKIIEKRQSVAFWCNPISGHATLYWYQQILGQGPKLLIQFQNNGVVDDSQLPKDRFSAERLKGVDSTLKIQPAKLEDSAVYLCASSLRFNDEQYFGPGTRLTVT.